The entry that follows covers one TCR beta chain sequence. The antigen it recognizes is unknown. The sample holds no much larger clone one base away, and base qualities are not on file. The immunoSEQ Assay, a bias-controlled multiplex PCR, was used to amplify TCRbeta CDR3 regions from genomic DNA. The source study handled its data this way. Within the assay, amplification of reference gene primers was used to estimate how many nucleated cells each sample contained. Sequence reads were collapsed and filtered to measure the absolute abundance of every unique TCRbeta CDR3 rearrangement. For each sample, productive Simpson clonality was calculated as the square root of Simpson's diversity index over productive rearrangements. Held by TCRdb, this immuneACCESS table contains in-frame sequences only and omits some clones. Under half of the omission traces to an unresolved V gene where checked; the cause of the rest is unknown. Clone size and V and J calls were adopted from that table, with D and trimming inferred from the DNA. This sample is represented by under 250,000 clones; around 90% of them were singletons. Of the sample, around 0.84% falls within the top ten clones.

The sample belongs to a study of blood T cell repertoires in COVID-19 (dated by TCRdb to about 2020). Background on the whole study: Samples covering the acute and convalescent phases of COVID-19 were provided by collaborators in the United States, Italy and Spain. The material from the prospective study consisted of cDNA or gDNA derived from T cells, B-cell-depleted T cells, or PBMCs. The repertoires were released in a freely available public database intended as a resource for research on the immune response to SARS-CoV-2. A de-identified subject ID, COVID-19 status, age in years and sex were almost always included in the sample metadata. Where HLA class I and class II types were available, the types were taken from metadata supplied by the sample provider, not from assay-based typing. The dataset comprised deeply sampled blood TCRbeta repertoires from subjects exposed to, actively infected with, or recovered from COVID-19. The samples were drawn from the first 160 participants of the ongoing ImmuneRACE study and from 950 to 1,500 subjects provided by 6 global collaborators. Results the study describes overall, beyond this receptor: The amount of clinical and demographic metadata varied by source and participant and was provided uncurated.

One collaborating source in Seattle enrolled patients while the patients were actively infected and followed the patients over time throughout the course of disease. Collaborating institutions collected whole blood in K2EDTA tubes following their own protocols. For TCRbeta analysis, collaborators shipped samples in one of three forms: frozen whole blood, isolated PBMCs, or DNA extracted from either of those sample types. Sequences SGDLS (CDR1) and YYNGEE (CDR2) are obtained from the germline V gene. The germline V and J ends show losses of 1 base and 4 bases respectively, and no gene match explains 9 bases of the junction. From its cysteine to its phenylalanine, the CDR3 spans 16 amino acids. This entry keeps only the CDR3 DNA: 48 bases, framed from base 1.

The sequence is built from TRBV9 and TRBJ2-3, with 7 bases aligning to TRBD2. Input material: peripheral blood. This TCR was recovered from a man aged 60 to 75 with COVID-19, enrolled during active disease. CDR3 protein: CASSVSGLGLSDTQYF. In nucleotide form, the sequence is TGTGCCAGCAGCGTAAGTGGACTAGGACTGTCAGATACGCAGTATTTT.